This TCR beta chain was retrieved from a study of T cell responses to AZD1222 COVID-19 vaccine. The data were produced by immunoSEQ multiplex PCR, yet TCRdb's version contains in-frame clones alone and is incomplete. The sample has about 37,000 clones; 70% to 90% are singletons. This CDR3 comprises 14 residues. The germline V and J ends were trimmed by 0 bases and 6 bases, with 10 bases remaining between them. CDR1 is SGHAT and CDR2 is FQNNGV in the germline V gene. In this sample, this clone turned up once. No antigen is known for it. Broader study findings: Scientists sampled the repertoires only once the peak T cell response had passed. Within unmutated variant regions lay the reported targets of nearly half of spike-specific TCRs.

This sequence was found in an adult who received the AZD1222 COVID-19 vaccine. This chain joins TRBV11-2 and TRBJ2-3, with D unresolved. The starting material was peripheral blood, obtained 28 days after the second AZD1222 dose. CDR3 nucleotide sequence: TGTGCCAGCAGCTTAGATGTAGTAGCCGATACGCAGTATTTT. Encoded protein: CASSLDVVADTQYF.